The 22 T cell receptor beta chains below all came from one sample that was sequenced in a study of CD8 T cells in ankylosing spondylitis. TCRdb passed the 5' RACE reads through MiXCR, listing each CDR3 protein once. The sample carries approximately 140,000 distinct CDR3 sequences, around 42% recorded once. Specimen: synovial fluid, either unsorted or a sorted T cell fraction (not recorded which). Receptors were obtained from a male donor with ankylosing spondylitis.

The CDR3 loop is CASSLAPGEAYEQYF. CDR3 in DNA: TGTGCCAGCAGCTTAGCGCCTGGGGAGGCATACGAGCAGTACTTC. The chain recombines TRBV7-9 with TRBJ2-7, with D possibly matching TRBD2 (6 bases). Trimming removed 0 bases at V and 4 bases at J, with 13 bases between. CDR1 and CDR2 (germline): SEHNR, FQNEAQ (reference sequence). The length of the CDR3 is 15 residues.

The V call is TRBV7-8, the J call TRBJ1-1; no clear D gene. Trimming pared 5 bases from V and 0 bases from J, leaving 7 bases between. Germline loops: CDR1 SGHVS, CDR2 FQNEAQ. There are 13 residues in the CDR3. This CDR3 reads CASSPAMNTEAFF. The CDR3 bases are TGTGCCAGCAGCCCAGCTATGAACACTGAAGCTTTCTTT.

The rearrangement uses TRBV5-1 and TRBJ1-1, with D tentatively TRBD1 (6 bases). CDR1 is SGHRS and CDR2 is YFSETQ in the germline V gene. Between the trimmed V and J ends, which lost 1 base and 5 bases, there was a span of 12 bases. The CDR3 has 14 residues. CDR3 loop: CASSLLGARTEAFF. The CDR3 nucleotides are TGCGCCAGCAGCTTGCTGGGGGCGAGGACTGAAGCTTTCTTT.

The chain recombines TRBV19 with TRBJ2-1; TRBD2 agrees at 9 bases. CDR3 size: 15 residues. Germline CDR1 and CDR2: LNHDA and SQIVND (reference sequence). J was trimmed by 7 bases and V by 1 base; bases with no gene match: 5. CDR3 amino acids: CASSIVAGVINEQFF. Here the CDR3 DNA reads TGTGCCAGTAGTATAGTAGCGGGAGTTATTAATGAGCAGTTCTTC.

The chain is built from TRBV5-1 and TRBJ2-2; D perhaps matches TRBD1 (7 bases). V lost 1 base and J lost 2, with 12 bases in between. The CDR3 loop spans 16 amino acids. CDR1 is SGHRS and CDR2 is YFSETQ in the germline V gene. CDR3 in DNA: TGCGCCAGCAGCTTGACCCAGGGGGGCAACACCGGGGAGCTGTTTTTT. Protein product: CASSLTQGGNTGELFF.

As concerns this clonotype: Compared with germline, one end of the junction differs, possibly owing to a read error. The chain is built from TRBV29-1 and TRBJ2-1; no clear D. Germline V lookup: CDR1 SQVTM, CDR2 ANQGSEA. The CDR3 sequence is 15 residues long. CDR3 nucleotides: TGCAGCGTTGAAGTAGGATCTTCAATCTACAATGGGCAGTTCTTC. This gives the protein CSVEVGSSIYNGQFF.

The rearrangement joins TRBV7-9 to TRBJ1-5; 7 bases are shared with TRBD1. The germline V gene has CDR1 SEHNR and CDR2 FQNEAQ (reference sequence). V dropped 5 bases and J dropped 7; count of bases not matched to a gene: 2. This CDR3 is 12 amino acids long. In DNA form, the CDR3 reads TGTGCCAGCAGCCCCAGGGGGCAGCCCCAGCATTTT. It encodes CASSPRGQPQHF.

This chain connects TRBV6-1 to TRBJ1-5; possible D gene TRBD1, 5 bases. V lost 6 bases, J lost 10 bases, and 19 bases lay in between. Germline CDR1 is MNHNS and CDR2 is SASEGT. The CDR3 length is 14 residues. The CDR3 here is CASRPRGYIKPQHF. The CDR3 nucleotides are TGTGCCAGCAGGCCCCGGGGCTATATCAAACCCCAGCATTTT.

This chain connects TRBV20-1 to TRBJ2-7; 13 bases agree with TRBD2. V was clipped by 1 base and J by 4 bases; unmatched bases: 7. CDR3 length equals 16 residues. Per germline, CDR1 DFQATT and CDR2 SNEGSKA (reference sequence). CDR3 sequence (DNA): TGCAGTGCTAGAGCCTTAGGACTAGCGGGAGTGTACGAGCAGTACTTC. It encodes CSARALGLAGVYEQYF.

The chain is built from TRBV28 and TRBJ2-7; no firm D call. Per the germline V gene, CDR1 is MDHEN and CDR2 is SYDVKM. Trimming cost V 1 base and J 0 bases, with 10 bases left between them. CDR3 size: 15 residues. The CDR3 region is CASSLFPSSSYEQYF. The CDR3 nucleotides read TGTGCCAGCAGTTTATTTCCTTCAAGCTCCTACGAGCAGTACTTC. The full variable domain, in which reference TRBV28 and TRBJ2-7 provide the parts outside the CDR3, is DVKVTQSSRYLVKRTGEKVFLECVQDMDHENMFWYRQDPGLGLRLIYFSYDVKMKEKGDIPEGYSVSREKKERFSLILESASTNQTSMYLCASSLFPSSSYEQYFGPGTRLTVT.

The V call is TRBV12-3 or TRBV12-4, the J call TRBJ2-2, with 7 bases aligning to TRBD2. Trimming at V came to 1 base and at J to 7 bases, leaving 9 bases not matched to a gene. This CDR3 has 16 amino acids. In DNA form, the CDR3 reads TGTGCCAGCAGTTTAGGGGGAGGGCCGCTTGTCGGGGAGCTGTTTTTT. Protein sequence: CASSLGGGPLVGELFF.

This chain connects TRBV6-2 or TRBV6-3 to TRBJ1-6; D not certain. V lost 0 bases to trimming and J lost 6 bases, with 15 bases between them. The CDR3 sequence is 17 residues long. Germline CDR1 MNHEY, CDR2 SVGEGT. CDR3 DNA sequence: TGTGCCAGCAGTTACTCGACACCGAAATGGCCTAATTCACCCCTCCACTTT. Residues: CASSYSTPKWPNSPLHF.

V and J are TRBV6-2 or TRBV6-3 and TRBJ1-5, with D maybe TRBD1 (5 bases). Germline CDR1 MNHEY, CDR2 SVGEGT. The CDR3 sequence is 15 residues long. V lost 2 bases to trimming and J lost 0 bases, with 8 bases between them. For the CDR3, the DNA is TGTGCCAGCAGTTACGAGGGGTATAGCAATCAGCCCCAGCATTTT. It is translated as CASSYEGYSNQPQHF.

This CDR3 reads CASSFAPGQGRESPLHF. The CDR3 DNA is TGTGCCAGCAGCTTCGCTCCGGGACAGGGAAGAGAATCACCCCTCCACTTT. The chain links TRBV7-6 to TRBJ1-6; 9 bases fit TRBD1. V was pared by 3 bases and J by 10 bases, with 13 bases of the junction left unmatched. The CDR3 has 17 amino acids. CDR1 and CDR2 (germline): SGHVS, FNYEAQ.

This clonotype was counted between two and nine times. CDR3 in DNA: TGCGCCAGCAGCCGGGCCATCCTTTCTAACTATGGCTACACCTTC. This gives the protein CASSRAILSNYGYTF. This rearrangement joins TRBV5-1 to TRBJ1-2; D not certain. Per germline, CDR1 SGHRS and CDR2 YFSETQ. The germline V and J ends were trimmed by 4 bases and 0 bases, with 13 bases remaining between them. The CDR3 has 15 amino acids.

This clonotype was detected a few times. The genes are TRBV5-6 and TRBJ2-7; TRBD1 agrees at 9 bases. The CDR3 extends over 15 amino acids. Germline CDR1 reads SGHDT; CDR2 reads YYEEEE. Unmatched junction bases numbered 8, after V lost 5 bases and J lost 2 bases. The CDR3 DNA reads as TGTGCCAGCAGTTCGCCGGGACAGGGAACCTACGAGCAGTACTTC. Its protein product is CASSSPGQGTYEQYF.

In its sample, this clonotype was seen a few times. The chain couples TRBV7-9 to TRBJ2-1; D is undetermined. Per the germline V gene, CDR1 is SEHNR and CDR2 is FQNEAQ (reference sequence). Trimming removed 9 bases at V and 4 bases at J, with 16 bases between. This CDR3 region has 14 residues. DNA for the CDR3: TGTGCCAGTCTCGCGCTACCCAATTACAATGAGCAGTTCTTC. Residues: CASLALPNYNEQFF.

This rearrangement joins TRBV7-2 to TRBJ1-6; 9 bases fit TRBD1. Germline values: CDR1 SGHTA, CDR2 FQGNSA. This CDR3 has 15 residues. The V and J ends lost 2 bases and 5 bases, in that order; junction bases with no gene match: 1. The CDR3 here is CASSLWTGDNSPLHF. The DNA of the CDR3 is TGTGCCAGCAGCTTATGGACAGGGGATAATTCACCCCTCCACTTT.

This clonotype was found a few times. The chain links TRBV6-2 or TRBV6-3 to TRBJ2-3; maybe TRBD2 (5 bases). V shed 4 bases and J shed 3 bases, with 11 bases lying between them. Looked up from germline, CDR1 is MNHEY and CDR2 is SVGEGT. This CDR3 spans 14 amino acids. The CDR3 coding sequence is TGTGCCAGCAGTTTAGGACTGCCGACAGATACGCAGTATTTT. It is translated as CASSLGLPTDTQYF.

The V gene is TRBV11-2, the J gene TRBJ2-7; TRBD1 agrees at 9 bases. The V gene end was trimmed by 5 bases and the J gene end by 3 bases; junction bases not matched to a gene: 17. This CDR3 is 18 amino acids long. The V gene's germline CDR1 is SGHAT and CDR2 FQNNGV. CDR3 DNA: TGTGCCAGCAGCGATACGGGACAGGGCGCTCTAGCTTTCTACGAGCAGTACTTC. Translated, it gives CASSDTGQGALAFYEQYF.

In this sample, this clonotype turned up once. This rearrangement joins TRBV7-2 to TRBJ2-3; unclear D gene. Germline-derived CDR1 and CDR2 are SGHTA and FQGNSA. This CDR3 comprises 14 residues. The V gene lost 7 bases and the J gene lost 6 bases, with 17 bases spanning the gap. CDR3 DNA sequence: TGTGCCAGCACCTTTCGGACGGGTGGCGATACGCAGTATTTT. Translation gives CASTFRTGGDTQYF. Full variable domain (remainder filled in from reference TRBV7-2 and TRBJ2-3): GAGVSQSPSNKVTEKGKDVELRCDPISGHTALYWYRQSLGQGLEFLIYFQGNSAPDKSGLPSDRFSAERTGGSVSTLTIQRTQQEDSAVYLCASTFRTGGDTQYFGPGTRLTVL.

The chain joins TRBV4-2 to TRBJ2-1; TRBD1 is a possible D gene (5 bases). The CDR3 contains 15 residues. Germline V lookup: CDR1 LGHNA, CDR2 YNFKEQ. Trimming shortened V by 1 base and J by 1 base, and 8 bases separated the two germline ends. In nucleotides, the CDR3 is TGTGCCAGCAGCCAAGGGACACCTTCCTACAATGAGCAGTTCTTC. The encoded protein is CASSQGTPSYNEQFF.